These 30 T cell receptor beta chains were sequenced from one sample in a study of cytomegalovirus exposure and HLA in healthy donors. The PCR employed 60 Vbeta primers together with 13 Jbeta primers. The data were produced by immunoSEQ multiplex PCR, yet TCRdb's version contains in-frame clones alone and is incomplete. The sample consists of around 150,000 clones, approximately 76% of them appearing once. Sequenced input: PBMCs. Receptor source: a female donor in good health and CMV-seronegative.

The rearrangement joins TRBV7-2 to TRBJ2-1; D is ambiguous. The CDR3 sequence is 12 residues long. The germline V gene encodes CDR1 SGHTA and CDR2 FQGNSA. The ends were cut back, 4 bases at V and 9 bases at J, with 10 bases in the middle. The DNA of the CDR3 is TGTGCCAGCAGCTCCTATACCCCTGAGCAGTTCTTC. Translating gives CASSSYTPEQFF.

This clone was detected only a few times. The chain combines TRBV11-2 with TRBJ1-4, with 7 bases identical to TRBD1. The V gene's germline CDR1 is SGHAT and CDR2 FQNNGV. This CDR3 is 15 amino acids long. The V segment lost 4 bases and the J segment 6 bases; nucleotides outside the gene matches: 8. DNA of the CDR3: TGTGCCAGCAGCTCCGAGGGGGCGCGACATGAAAAACTGTTTTTT. It codes for CASSSEGARHEKLFF.

With regard to this clone: Other nucleotide sequences from this sample produce the same CDR3. The rearrangement uses TRBV7-3 and TRBJ1-1, with TRBD1 matching 10 bases. Germline loops: CDR1 SGHTA, CDR2 FQGTGA. The CDR3 runs 15 residues. J lost 4 bases, V lost 4 bases, and 6 bases had no gene match. The CDR3 region is CASSSPDRGGTEAFF. The CDR3 region has the DNA TGTGCCAGCAGCTCCCCGGACAGGGGGGGCACTGAAGCTTTCTTT.

This clone appeared a single time. The CDR3 is CASSQGGLAGVRVGETQYF. CDR3 coding DNA: TGTGCCAGCAGCCAAGGTGGACTAGCGGGGGTTCGAGTCGGGGAGACCCAGTACTTC. The chain combines TRBV4-2 with TRBJ2-5; the match to TRBD2 covers 13 bases. CDR3 length: 19 amino acids. Per germline, CDR1 LGHNA and CDR2 YNFKEQ. J gave up 5 bases and V 1 base, and 13 bases lay outside the gene matches.

This clone was observed a single time. The chain joins TRBV5-1 to TRBJ2-1, with 9 bases that match TRBD2. Germline CDR1 and CDR2: SGHRS and YFSETQ. J gave up 6 bases and V 4 bases, and 11 bases lay outside the gene matches. The CDR3 totals 16 residues. The CDR3 DNA is TGCGCCAGCAGCAATCCTTTAGCGGGGGCGCCCAATGAGCAGTTCTTC. Amino acid sequence: CASSNPLAGAPNEQFF.

To note about this clone: Distinct nucleotide sequences in the sample also encode this CDR3. The J gene is TRBJ1-2, the V gene TRBV5-5; no reliable D call. The CDR3 contains 13 residues. Germline V gives CDR1 SGHKS, CDR2 YYEKEE (reference sequence). V gave up 4 bases and J gave up 3 bases, with 10 bases separating them. The CDR3 nucleotides are TGTGCCAGCAGCGGCGGAGGCTACTATGGCTACACCTTC. The encoded protein is CASSGGGYYGYTF.

The chain has TRBV5-6 and TRBJ2-5; possible D gene TRBD2, 5 bases. Germline values: CDR1 SGHDT, CDR2 YYEEEE. The CDR3 contains 14 residues. The V and J ends lost 1 base and 4 bases respectively, with 11 bases between them. CDR3 protein: CASSLNPEGETQYF. The CDR3 DNA reads TGTGCCAGCAGCTTGAATCCCGAGGGAGAGACCCAGTACTTC.

The gene calls are TRBV19 and TRBJ2-3; the match to TRBD1 covers 7 bases. Germline CDR1 LNHDA, CDR2 SQIVND (reference sequence). V lost 5 bases to trimming and J lost 4 bases; unmatched junction nucleotides: 6. The CDR3 extends over 14 amino acids. The CDR3 reads CASSFNRGPDTQYF. CDR3 sequence (DNA): TGTGCCAGTAGTTTCAACAGGGGTCCAGATACGCAGTATTTT.

This clone occurred once. The chain combines TRBV5-6 with TRBJ1-2; perhaps TRBD1 as D (6 bases). The V gene lost 1 base and the J gene lost 8 bases, with 9 bases spanning the gap. CDR3 size: 12 residues. Germline V CDR1 and CDR2: SGHDT, YYEEEE. CDR3 protein: CASSLNRVGYTF. In nucleotides, the CDR3 is TGTGCCAGCAGCTTGAACAGGGTCGGCTACACCTTC.

The J gene is TRBJ1-5, the V gene TRBV18; 7 nucleotides align to TRBD1. The CDR3 totals 15 residues. The germline CDR1 and CDR2 sequences are KGHSH and LQKENI. Germline trimming cut 3 bases from V and 5 bases from J; bases unmatched to any gene: 7. DNA for the CDR3: TGTGCCAGCTCACCGGAGGGCAGGGGGTATCAGCCCCAGCATTTT. It translates to CASSPEGRGYQPQHF.

The V gene is TRBV5-6, the J gene TRBJ1-5; D ambiguous. The V gene's germline CDR1 is SGHDT and CDR2 YYEEEE. V was pared by 1 base and J by 2 bases, with 4 bases between. CDR3 length equals 13 residues. The CDR3 loop is CASSLLRNQPQHF. DNA of the CDR3: TGTGCCAGCAGCTTGCTCCGCAATCAGCCCCAGCATTTT.

The genes are TRBV7-7 and TRBJ2-7; 9 bases are a match to TRBD1. This CDR3 comprises 13 residues. The V and J ends lost 5 bases and 4 bases, in that order; junction bases with no gene match: 3. Germline values: CDR1 SSHAT, CDR2 FNYEAQ (reference sequence). The CDR3, as DNA: TGTGCCAGCAGCCCACAGGGGGCGTACGAGCAGTACTTC. Its protein is CASSPQGAYEQYF.

The V call is TRBV18, the J call TRBJ2-6; maybe TRBD2 (5 bases). In germline, CDR1 is KGHSH, CDR2 LQKENI. Trimming removed 5 bases from V and 0 bases from J, with 11 bases in between. The CDR3 is 16 amino acids. The CDR3 bases are TGTGCCAGCTCAAAATATCGGGACTCTGGGGCCAACGTCCTGACTTTC. Translation gives CASSKYRDSGANVLTF.

The V call is TRBV2, the J call TRBJ1-4; TRBD1 agrees at 7 bases. The germline gives CDR1 SNHLY, CDR2 FYNNEI. This CDR3 region has 14 residues. J gave up 2 bases and V 9 bases, and 6 bases lay outside the gene matches. In nucleotides, the CDR3 is TGTGCCAGTAAAACAGGGGATACTAATGAAAAACTGTTTTTT. Protein sequence: CASKTGDTNEKLFF.

The chain uses TRBV7-3 and TRBJ1-1; D is unresolved. V was trimmed by 10 bases and J by 6 bases, leaving 15 bases between them. CDR1 is SGHTA, CDR2 FQGTGA, per germline. The CDR3 is 12 residues long. CDR3: CAITAKTAEAFF. CDR3 coding DNA: TGTGCCATCACTGCAAAAACAGCTGAAGCTTTCTTT.

Here the CDR3 DNA reads TGTGCCAGCAGCTTGCCTGACAGGGCCCCTAACTATGGCTACACCTTC. It translates to CASSLPDRAPNYGYTF. This chain links TRBV5-6 with TRBJ1-2; 7 bases are shared with TRBD1. This CDR3 is 16 amino acids long. Germline values: CDR1 SGHDT, CDR2 YYEEEE. Trimming took 1 base from V and 0 from J; bases not matched to a gene: 6.

V and J are TRBV7-3 and TRBJ1-1; D perhaps matches TRBD1 (6 bases). The CDR3 sequence is 14 residues long. V lost 5 bases, J lost 10 bases, and 20 bases lay in between. Germline V gives CDR1 SGHTA, CDR2 FQGTGA. The CDR3 is CASSPSGTSSGAFF. The DNA for the CDR3 is TGTGCCAGCAGCCCATCAGGGACATCCTCCGGAGCTTTCTTT.

The chain is built from TRBV27 and TRBJ2-3; no reliable D call. The CDR3 is made up of 12 amino acids. The ends were cut back, 2 bases at V and 8 bases at J, with 8 bases in the middle. CDR1 and CDR2 from the germline V gene are MNHEY and SMNVEV (reference sequence). As DNA, the CDR3 is TGTGCCAGCAGTTTAGGCCCTGGTACGCAGTATTTT. It yields the protein CASSLGPGTQYF.

This rearrangement joins TRBV6-4 to TRBJ2-1, with 11 bases aligning to TRBD2. The V gene end was trimmed by 4 bases and the J gene end by 4 bases; junction bases not matched to a gene: 6. The CDR3 sequence is 16 residues long. Germline V gene lookup returns CDR1 MRHNA and CDR2 SNTAGT. In DNA, the CDR3 is TGTGCCAGCAGTGTGTTGGCTAGCGGGGGGTACAATGAGCAGTTCTTC. This sequence encodes CASSVLASGGYNEQFF.

The gene calls are TRBV10-3 and TRBJ2-4; 8 nucleotides align to TRBD1. The CDR3 sequence is 17 residues long. Germline CDR1 and CDR2: ENHRY and SYGVKD. J gave up 0 bases and V 0 bases, and 4 bases lay outside the gene matches. The CDR3 bases are TGTGCCATCAGTGAGTCCGGACAGGGCGAAGCCAAAAACATTCAGTACTTC. Amino acids: CAISESGQGEAKNIQYF.

This clone occurred a few times. The rearrangement joins TRBV11-2 to TRBJ2-1, with D possibly TRBD2 on 5 matching bases. CDR3 length equals 17 residues. Deletions cut 0 bases from V and 7 bases from J, with 19 bases between. In germline, CDR1 is SGHAT, CDR2 FQNNGV. Here the CDR3 reads CASSLDYGSSRRNEQFF. The CDR3, as DNA: TGTGCCAGCAGCTTAGACTATGGGAGTTCACGCAGAAATGAGCAGTTCTTC.

The chain couples TRBV30 to TRBJ1-6; D not certain. Germline V CDR1 and CDR2: GTSNPN, SVGIG (reference sequence). The CDR3 is 16 residues long. V lost 3 bases and J 2 bases, leaving 14 bases between the germline ends. The CDR3 DNA reads as TGTGCCTGGAGCCTAGCCCCGCCAGCCTATAATTCACCCCTCCACTTT. This translates into CAWSLAPPAYNSPLHF.

The rearrangement uses TRBV15 and TRBJ2-4; D call uncertain. This CDR3 contains 14 residues. Germline CDR1 is LNHNV and CDR2 is YYDKDF (reference sequence). V was cut by 0 bases and J by 4 bases, with 7 bases left in between. CDR3 coding DNA: TGTGCCACCAGCAGAGATCCCGGGAAAAACATTCAGTACTTC. Its protein is CATSRDPGKNIQYF.

This chain joins TRBV5-1 and TRBJ1-2; 8 bases map to TRBD1. The CDR3 consists of 13 residues. Looked up from germline, CDR1 is SGHRS and CDR2 is YFSETQ. V gave up 4 bases and J gave up 3 bases; unmatched junction bases: 2. The chain's CDR3 is CASSTQGDYGYTF. The CDR3 bases are TGCGCCAGCAGCACACAGGGGGACTATGGCTACACCTTC.

The V and J genes are TRBV7-9 and TRBJ2-5, with 7 bases lining up with TRBD2. The trim removed 5 bases at V and 7 bases at J, leaving 10 bases unmatched. CDR1 is SEHNR, CDR2 FQNEAQ, per germline (reference sequence). The CDR3 is 14 residues long. CDR3 bases: TGTGCCAGCAGCCCCTTCGGGGGGTTAGGGACCCAGTACTTC. Encoded protein: CASSPFGGLGTQYF.

The chain employs TRBV11-1 and TRBJ1-1; unclear D gene. This CDR3 contains 14 residues. Trimming cost V 5 bases and J 4 bases, with 14 bases left between them. Germline V lookup: CDR1 SGHAT, CDR2 FQDESV (reference sequence). CDR3 region: CASSPPPGSTEAFF. The CDR3 nucleotides are TGTGCCAGCAGCCCCCCCCCGGGGTCCACTGAAGCTTTCTTT.

This clone has a handful of counts. The V call is TRBV2, the J call TRBJ2-1; 12 nucleotides match TRBD1. J gave up 8 bases and V 5 bases, and 4 bases lay outside the gene matches. This CDR3 is built from 14 residues. CDR1 SNHLY and CDR2 FYNNEI come from the germline V gene. The CDR3 sequence is CASSRDRGQDEQFF. Here the CDR3 DNA reads TGTGCCAGCAGTCGGGACAGGGGGCAGGATGAGCAGTTCTTC.

Only a few counts were recorded for this clone. This chain links TRBV25-1 with TRBJ1-1, with D tentatively TRBD1 (5 bases). Trimming removed 0 bases from V and 0 bases from J, with 8 bases in between. This CDR3 has 15 residues. Germline CDR1 MGHDK, CDR2 SYGVNS. The CDR3 protein is CASSEYGGMNTEAFF. CDR3 DNA: TGTGCCAGCAGTGAATATGGGGGGATGAACACTGAAGCTTTCTTT.

This sequence joins TRBV13 and TRBJ1-3; TRBD1 is a possible D gene (6 bases). V was cut by 5 bases and J by 6 bases, with 23 bases left in between. Germline CDR1 is PRHDT and CDR2 is FYEKMQ (reference sequence). CDR3 size: 17 residues. The CDR3: CASSHTTGGAFENTIYF. In DNA form, the CDR3 reads TGTGCCAGCAGCCACACCACCGGGGGGGCTTTTGAAAACACCATATATTTT.

The CDR3: CASSPWDSPYEQYF. The CDR3 nucleotides are TGTGCCAGCAGTCCTTGGGACAGCCCCTACGAGCAGTACTTC. The chain has TRBV27 and TRBJ2-5, with 7 bases fitting TRBD1. The DNA end is more similar to TRBJ2-7, so the J call may be wrong. The CDR3 totals 14 residues. The germline V gene has CDR1 MNHEY and CDR2 SMNVEV (reference sequence).